One and the same sample provided the 24 T cell receptor beta chains below, sequenced in a study of STAT3 mutations in large granular lymphocyte leukemia. Study-wide results and caveats: Every T-LGLL patient had at least one immunodominant TCRbeta clonotype.

Antigen specificity for these receptors is unknown. The protocol was immunoSEQ multiplex PCR, while the TCRdb copy is restricted to in-frame clones and leaves out a portion. The profile shows about 13,000 clones, just over 85% of them singletons. Sequencing was done on a sample of PBMCs. These receptors were obtained from a human donor with T large granular lymphocyte leukemia. Some clones in this sample may be carry-over from other donors' samples.

V and J are TRBV7-2 and TRBJ2-5, with 10 bases fitting TRBD2. Per germline, CDR1 SGHTA and CDR2 FQGNSA. This CDR3 contains 15 residues. With V trimmed by 5 bases and J by 9 bases, 12 bases remained unmatched. CDR3 protein: CASSPRASGGWAQYF. DNA of the CDR3: TGTGCCAGCAGCCCGCGGGCTAGCGGGGGTTGGGCCCAGTACTTC.

As for this clone: The sample holds other DNA sequences that translate to the same CDR3. This chain uses TRBV5-4 with TRBJ1-1, with TRBD1 matching over 7 bases. CDR3 length: 13 amino acids. Germline-derived CDR1 and CDR2 are SGHNT and YYREEE (reference sequence). The trim removed 4 bases at V and 2 bases at J, leaving 2 bases unmatched. CDR3 protein: CASSRDRNTEAFF. The CDR3 coding sequence is TGTGCCAGCAGCCGGGACAGAAACACTGAAGCTTTCTTT. The full variable domain, rest sourced from reference TRBV5-4 and TRBJ1-1, is ETGVTQSPTHLIKTRGQQVTLRCSSQSGHNTVSWYQQALGQGPQFIFQYYREEENGRGNFPPRFSGLQFPNYSSELNVNALELDDSALYLCASSRDRNTEAFFGQGTRLTVV.

This clone has only a few counts. V and J are TRBV5-6 and TRBJ2-7; 9 bases are a match to TRBD2. The V gene's germline CDR1 is SGHDT and CDR2 YYEEEE. J was trimmed by 3 bases and V by 0 bases; bases with no gene match: 7. CDR3 length: 16 residues. The CDR3 DNA is TGTGCCAGCAGCTTGGCCGGGACTAGCAGGTTCTACGAGCAGTACGTC. It specifies CASSLAGTSRFYEQYV.

This rearrangement joins TRBV5-1 to TRBJ1-1; 10 bases align to TRBD1. V was clipped by 3 bases and J by 4 bases; unmatched bases: 6. The CDR3 extends over 15 amino acids. Germline CDR1 SGHRS, CDR2 YFSETQ. CDR3 protein: CASSSGDRGSTEAFF. The CDR3 DNA reads as TGCGCCAGCAGCTCGGGGGACAGGGGCAGCACTGAAGCTTTCTTT.

The rearrangement uses TRBV5-1 and TRBJ1-5, with D possibly being TRBD1 (6 bases). This CDR3 has 15 amino acids. The germline V and J ends were trimmed by 4 bases and 0 bases, with 11 bases remaining between them. CDR1 is SGHRS and CDR2 is YFSETQ in the germline V gene. CDR3 nucleotides: TGCGCCAGCAGCCAGACAGGCAATAGCAATCAGCCCCAGCATTTT. Its protein product is CASSQTGNSNQPQHF. Complete variable domain (other parts from reference TRBV5-1 and TRBJ1-5): KAGVTQTPRYLIKTRGQQVTLSCSPISGHRSVSWYQQTPGQGLQFLFEYFSETQRNKGNFPGRFSGRQFSNSRSEMNVSTLELGDSALYLCASSQTGNSNQPQHFGDGTRLSIL.

V gene TRBV5-1 combines with J gene TRBJ1-4, with D possibly matching TRBD1 (5 bases). Germline CDR1 SGHRS, CDR2 YFSETQ. The CDR3 runs 14 residues. Trimming took 2 bases from V and 8 from J, leaving 13 bases between them. CDR3 region: CASSFGGVQEKLFF. The CDR3, as DNA: TGCGCCAGCAGCTTTGGAGGGGTTCAGGAAAAACTGTTTTTT. The variable domain in full, with the rest retrieved from reference TRBV5-1 and TRBJ1-4, is KAGVTQTPRYLIKTRGQQVTLSCSPISGHRSVSWYQQTPGQGLQFLFEYFSETQRNKGNFPGRFSGRQFSNSRSEMNVSTLELGDSALYLCASSFGGVQEKLFFGSGTQLSVL.

This clone was recorded a few times. The V call is TRBV5-4, the J call TRBJ2-1; weak D call: TRBD1 (5 bases). This CDR3 comprises 13 residues. Germline CDR1 reads SGHNT; CDR2 reads YYREEE (reference sequence). V was shortened by 0 bases and J by 15 bases, with 16 bases between the two germline ends. The CDR3 DNA reads as TGTGCCAGCAGCTTGGAAGGGGAAATCCATCCGTTCTTC. Its protein is CASSLEGEIHPFF.

Only one count was recorded for this clone. This sequence joins TRBV19 and TRBJ2-3, with D perhaps matching TRBD2 (6 bases). CDR3 size: 13 residues. Trimming removed 7 bases from V and 5 bases from J, with 13 bases in between. Germline V gene lookup returns CDR1 LNHDA and CDR2 SQIVND (reference sequence). Here the CDR3 reads CASMGLAKDTQYF. The CDR3 region has the DNA TGTGCCAGTATGGGGCTAGCGAAAGATACGCAGTATTTT.

This clone has a handful of counts. This chain uses TRBV19 with TRBJ2-3, with 11 bases lining up with TRBD2. The germline gives CDR1 LNHDA, CDR2 SQIVND (reference sequence). V gave up 2 bases and J gave up 7 bases; unmatched junction bases: 8. CDR3 length: 16 amino acids. This CDR3 is CASSIPRGLAANTQYF. The CDR3 DNA follows: TGTGCCAGTAGTATACCCCGGGGACTAGCGGCGAATACGCAGTATTTT.

This clone was detected once. This chain connects TRBV18 to TRBJ1-1, with no clear D. The ends were cut back, 3 bases at V and 1 base at J, with 9 bases in the middle. The germline V gene encodes CDR1 KGHSH and CDR2 LQKENI. The CDR3 has 14 residues. The chain's CDR3 is CASSPGWGNTEAFF. As DNA, the CDR3 is TGTGCCAGCTCACCGGGGTGGGGGAACACTGAAGCTTTCTTT.

This clone appeared a few times. The rearrangement links TRBV6-5 to TRBJ1-4, with TRBD1 identical over 7 bases. Germline V gene data show CDR1 as MNHEY and CDR2 as SVGAGI. The length of the CDR3 is 14 residues. V was clipped by 7 bases and J by 6 bases; unmatched bases: 8. This CDR3 is CASTRRGNYEKLFF. CDR3 DNA: TGTGCCAGCACCCGCAGGGGGAACTATGAAAAACTGTTTTTT.

The CDR3 DNA reads TGTGCCAGCAGCGCGTACTACGAGCAGTACTTC. Translation gives CASSAYYEQYF. J is TRBJ2-7 and V is TRBV13; D ambiguous. Trimming left V 5 bases short and J 3 bases short, with 5 bases between. The germline V gene has CDR1 PRHDT and CDR2 FYEKMQ (reference sequence). The CDR3 is 11 residues long.

The chain uses TRBV5-1 and TRBJ2-1; D is perhaps TRBD2 (7 bases). Germline CDR1 is SGHRS and CDR2 is YFSETQ. V lost 4 bases, J lost 6 bases, and 20 bases lay in between. The CDR3 is 16 residues long. The DNA for the CDR3 is TGCGCCAGCAGCATGGGGGCCACTAGCGTCGCCAATGAGCAGTTCTTC. Its translation is CASSMGATSVANEQFF.

This sequence joins TRBV6-1 and TRBJ2-7, with 7 bases fitting TRBD2. The CDR3 has 16 amino acids. Germline loops: CDR1 MNHNS, CDR2 SASEGT. With 1 base clipped from V and 0 bases from J, the junction kept 6 bases outside the gene matches. The CDR3 loop reads CASSEGGGRYSYEQYF. The CDR3 DNA sequence: TGTGCCAGCAGTGAAGGGGGGGGACGGTACTCCTACGAGCAGTACTTC.

V usage is TRBV6-5 and J usage is TRBJ1-2; 8 positions match TRBD1. Germline trimming cut 4 bases from V and 7 bases from J; bases unmatched to any gene: 8. The germline V gene encodes CDR1 MNHEY and CDR2 SVGAGI. The CDR3 length is 14 residues. Written as DNA, the CDR3 is TGTGCCAGCAGTTTCGACAGGACAGGGAGTGGCTACACCTTC. This encodes CASSFDRTGSGYTF.

The V and J genes are TRBV28 and TRBJ1-5; D remains ambiguous. The germline gives CDR1 MDHEN, CDR2 SYDVKM. The CDR3 runs 12 residues. Between the trimmed V and J ends, which lost 5 bases and 7 bases, there was a span of 9 bases. In DNA form, the CDR3 reads TGTGCCAGCAGTCTCCCCGGGCAGCCCCAGCATTTT. Residues: CASSLPGQPQHF.

The chain links TRBV18 to TRBJ1-1; TRBD1 is a possible D gene (6 bases). The length of the CDR3 is 13 residues. Germline loops: CDR1 KGHSH, CDR2 LQKENI. The germline V and J ends were trimmed by 5 bases and 7 bases, with 14 bases remaining between them. DNA for the CDR3: TGTGCCAGCTCAGGACAGAGTGCGGGTGAAGCTTTCTTT. Encoded protein: CASSGQSAGEAFF.

The gene calls are TRBV5-1 and TRBJ1-1, with TRBD1 identical over 8 bases. The ends lost 7 bases at V and 2 bases at J; junction bases unmatched: 4. There are 13 residues in the CDR3. Germline lookup yields CDR1 SGHRS and CDR2 YFSETQ. The DNA for the CDR3 is TGCGCCAGCGCTGACAGGGGTAACACTGAAGCTTTCTTT. Translated, it gives CASADRGNTEAFF.

This clone was found once. The V and J genes are TRBV29-1 and TRBJ1-2, with 10 bases identical to TRBD1. Germline V lookup: CDR1 SQVTM, CDR2 ANQGSEA. V lost 3 bases to trimming and J lost 5 bases; unmatched junction nucleotides: 3. The CDR3 runs to 13 residues. The CDR3 region is CSVETGGVYGYTF. CDR3 DNA sequence: TGCAGCGTTGAGACAGGGGGCGTATATGGCTACACCTTC.

The gene calls are TRBV5-6 and TRBJ2-6; D is perhaps TRBD2 (6 bases). Germline CDR1 is SGHDT and CDR2 is YYEEEE. Trimming cost V 1 base and J 0 bases, with 14 bases left between them. This CDR3 comprises 18 residues. CDR3 bases: TGTGCCAGCAGCTTGTACGGACGGGGGAGCTCTGGGGCCAACGTCCTGACTTTC. Protein product: CASSLYGRGSSGANVLTF.

The rearrangement links TRBV5-1 to TRBJ2-1; 14 nucleotides line up with TRBD2. The CDR3 runs to 19 residues. The V and J ends lost 1 base and 6 bases, in that order; junction bases with no gene match: 12. Germline-derived CDR1 and CDR2 are SGHRS and YFSETQ. The CDR3 reads CASSLKGLAGAYSGNEQFF. The CDR3 DNA reads TGCGCCAGCAGCTTGAAGGGACTAGCGGGGGCCTATTCGGGCAATGAGCAGTTCTTC.

The chain has TRBV6-1 and TRBJ2-7; TRBD1 aligns across 7 bases. The CDR3 extends over 15 amino acids. From germline, CDR1 is MNHNS and CDR2 SASEGT. V lost 7 bases to trimming and J lost 0 bases; unmatched junction nucleotides: 9. The CDR3, as DNA: TGTGCCAGCAAGGCAGGGGGTTCCCCCTCCTACGAGCAGTACGTC. This gives the protein CASKAGGSPSYEQYV.

This chain uses TRBV5-4 with TRBJ2-5, with 7 nucleotides matching TRBD1. Per the germline V gene, CDR1 is SGHNT and CDR2 is YYREEE (reference sequence). The CDR3 length is 14 residues. V lost 4 bases, J lost 4 bases, and 7 bases stayed unmatched. The CDR3 DNA sequence: TGTGCCAGCAGCCTTCCCTCAGGGGGAGAGACCCAGTACTTC. It encodes CASSLPSGGETQYF.

This clone was detected only a few times. The genes are TRBV10-3 and TRBJ2-7; D is unclear. The length of the CDR3 is 13 residues. Germline V gene sequence: CDR1 ENHRY, CDR2 SYGVKD. V gave up 2 bases and J gave up 2 bases, with 7 bases separating them. CDR3 residues: CAISEPRTYEQYF. The CDR3 coding sequence is TGTGCCATCAGTGAGCCCCGCACCTACGAGCAGTACTTC.